The 30 T cell receptor beta chains below all came from one sample that was sequenced in a study of T-cell reconstitution after alpha-beta-depleted transplantation in children. As it was prepared, the TCRbeta library received unique molecular identifiers. Each CDR3 protein is one row after TCRdb ran MiXCR on the PCR reads. The sample contains some 460,000 distinct CDR3 sequences, 15% to 20% of which appear only once. The sequencing used PBMCs, mostly from graft donor cells, collected 360 days after TCRalphabeta/CD19-depleted stem cell transplant. The receptor set was obtained from a boy in the first two years of life who had a stem cell transplant for Wiskott-Aldrich syndrome, so the T cells may come from the graft donor.

The V and J genes are TRBV6-2 or TRBV6-3 and TRBJ2-1; 7 bases fit TRBD2. V was pared by 8 bases and J by 8 bases, with 15 bases of the junction left unmatched. The germline gives CDR1 MNHEY, CDR2 SVGEGT. There are 15 residues in the CDR3. This chain's CDR3 is CASGEGGRPRDEQFF. The CDR3 nucleotides read TGTGCCAGCGGGGAGGGCGGGAGACCTAGGGATGAGCAGTTCTTC.

The chain combines TRBV12-3 or TRBV12-4 with TRBJ2-7; the match to TRBD2 covers 9 bases. V was clipped by 3 bases and J by 3 bases; unmatched bases: 6. The CDR3 runs to 15 residues. The CDR3 is CASSFRRGGHYEQYF. The CDR3 nucleotides are TGTGCCAGCAGTTTTCGGCGGGGGGGCCACTACGAGCAGTACTTC.

The gene calls are TRBV12-3 or TRBV12-4 and TRBJ2-1; 9 nucleotides match TRBD1. The CDR3 sequence is 16 residues long. The ends lost 2 bases at V and 6 bases at J; junction bases unmatched: 8. The CDR3 loop is CASSLRTGGGFNEQFF. The CDR3 bases are TGTGCCAGCAGTTTACGAACAGGGGGCGGGTTCAATGAGCAGTTCTTC.

This clonotype was found many times. This chain joins TRBV5-1 and TRBJ2-7; D may be TRBD1 or TRBD2 (5 bases each). V was trimmed by 0 bases and J by 12 bases, leaving 16 bases between them. Germline CDR1 is SGHRS and CDR2 is YFSETQ. The CDR3 totals 13 residues. The CDR3 is CASSLADGTSPYF. Written as DNA, the CDR3 is TGCGCCAGCAGCTTGGCCGATGGGACCTCTCCGTACTTC.

The V and J genes are TRBV5-1 and TRBJ2-2; the match to TRBD2 covers 9 bases. The CDR3 is 16 amino acids. Per the germline V gene, CDR1 is SGHRS and CDR2 is YFSETQ. V dropped 2 bases and J dropped 2; count of bases not matched to a gene: 4. For the CDR3, the DNA is TGCGCCAGCAGCTTAAAGCGGGGGGCAAACACCGGGGAGCTGTTTTTT. Translating it yields CASSLKRGANTGELFF.

This clonotype was observed a few times. This chain connects TRBV7-9 to TRBJ2-3; 8 nucleotides match TRBD2. The CDR3 has 13 residues. The germline gives CDR1 SEHNR, CDR2 FQNEAQ (reference sequence). V trimming: 4 bases; J trimming: 13 bases; junction bases outside the gene matches: 10. Here the CDR3 DNA reads TGTGCCAGCAGCTCCACTAGCGGATCACCGAAGTATTTT. Translation gives CASSSTSGSPKYF. The full variable domain, with the rest looked up from reference TRBV7-9 and TRBJ2-3, is DTGVSQNPRHKITKRGQNVTFRCDPISEHNRLYWYRQTLGQGPEFLTYFQNEAQLEKSRLLSDRFSAERPKGSFSTLEIQRTEQGDSAMYLCASSSTSGSPKYFGPGTRLTVL.

The chain uses TRBV15 and TRBJ2-5; no reliable D call. Germline V gene lookup returns CDR1 LNHNV and CDR2 YYDKDF (reference sequence). V lost 3 bases and J lost 0, with 11 bases in between. This CDR3 has 15 amino acids. The CDR3 here is CATSRDGSYQETQYF. CDR3 DNA: TGTGCCACCAGCAGGGACGGTTCGTACCAAGAGACCCAGTACTTC.

This clonotype was seen a few times. The chain links TRBV11-2 to TRBJ2-4, with D tentatively TRBD2 (7 bases). V lost 5 bases, J lost 0 bases, and 23 bases lay in between. CDR3 size: 19 residues. CDR1 is SGHAT, CDR2 FQNNGV, per germline. CDR3: CASSPLLGAGALAKNIQYF. The CDR3, as DNA: TGTGCCAGCAGCCCCCTCTTGGGGGCGGGAGCGCTAGCCAAAAACATTCAGTACTTC.

This clonotype was seen a handful of times. The chain combines TRBV30 with TRBJ2-7; 8 bases are a match to TRBD2. The ends lost 3 bases at V and 3 bases at J; junction bases unmatched: 7. The CDR3 is 14 amino acids. Germline V CDR1 and CDR2: GTSNPN, SVGIG (reference sequence). CDR3 amino acids: CAWSRGGHNYEQYF. In DNA form, the CDR3 reads TGTGCCTGGAGCCGGGGGGGACACAACTACGAGCAGTACTTC.

V is TRBV29-1 and J is TRBJ2-3; D call uncertain. The CDR3 runs to 13 residues. Trimming left V 5 bases short and J 1 base short, with 10 bases between. Germline-derived CDR1 and CDR2 are SQVTM and ANQGSEA. The CDR3 loop is CSVRLQRTDTQYF. The DNA for the CDR3 is TGCAGCGTTCGGCTACAGCGCACAGATACGCAGTATTTT.

This clonotype was recorded a few times. The gene calls are TRBV4-1 and TRBJ2-1; D perhaps matches TRBD2 (5 bases). This CDR3 has 14 amino acids. Trimming left V 2 bases short and J 7 bases short, with 12 bases between. Germline CDR1 reads MGHRA; CDR2 reads YSYEKL. CDR3 coding DNA: TGCGCCAGCAGCCAACCACCCCCGGGGAATGAGCAGTTCTTC. It specifies CASSQPPPGNEQFF.

CDR3 DNA sequence: TGTGCCAGCATCCCAGGGACGGCCGGCGACGAGCAGTACTTC. Amino acid sequence: CASIPGTAGDEQYF. The chain employs TRBV12-3 or TRBV12-4 and TRBJ2-7; D is possibly TRBD1 or TRBD2 (5 bases each). The V gene lost 7 bases and the J gene lost 5 bases, with 18 bases spanning the gap. The CDR3 loop spans 14 amino acids.

V usage is TRBV7-1 and J usage is TRBJ2-3, with no clear D. TRBV7-1 is an ORF, with its function uncertain. The CDR3 spans 14 residues. Trimming removed 3 bases from V and 6 bases from J, with 13 bases in between. This CDR3 is CASSSLIAKDTQYF. CDR3 bases: TGTGCCAGCAGCTCCCTTATCGCCAAGGATACGCAGTATTTT.

The chain uses TRBV7-7 and TRBJ2-1; TRBD2 matches 9 bases. J was trimmed by 12 bases and V by 1 base; bases with no gene match: 7. The CDR3 consists of 14 residues. Germline V gene data show CDR1 as SSHAT and CDR2 as FNYEAQ (reference sequence). In DNA, the CDR3 is TGTGCCAGCAGCTTAGATGGTAGCGGGAGAGTGCAGTTCTTC. This codes for CASSLDGSGRVQFF.

The sample holds many counts of this clonotype. This chain uses TRBV12-3 or TRBV12-4 with TRBJ2-3, with D perhaps TRBD1 (6 bases). Trimming took 5 bases from V and 2 from J, leaving 17 bases between them. The CDR3 covers 16 residues. The CDR3 DNA sequence: TGTGCCAGCAGTCCCGCTGACAGGTGGGTCACAGATACGCAGTATTTT. Its translation: CASSPADRWVTDTQYF.

The chain carries TRBV27 and TRBJ2-3; possibly TRBD1 for D (6 bases). With 4 bases removed from V and 6 bases from J, the gap between germline ends came to 14 bases. Germline V gene lookup returns CDR1 MNHEY and CDR2 SMNVEV (reference sequence). This CDR3 is 14 amino acids long. Here the CDR3 reads CASSYQGWQDTQYF. The CDR3 bases are TGTGCCAGCAGTTATCAGGGGTGGCAGGATACGCAGTATTTT.

The V and J genes are TRBV5-1 and TRBJ2-4, with a possible D match to TRBD1 (5 bases). This CDR3 contains 16 residues. V was pared by 4 bases and J by 0 bases, with 14 bases between. Germline lookup yields CDR1 SGHRS and CDR2 YFSETQ. Here the CDR3 reads CASSADSRPAKNIQYF. DNA of the CDR3: TGCGCCAGCAGCGCAGACAGCCGACCAGCCAAAAACATTCAGTACTTC.

The chain recombines TRBV11-2 with TRBJ2-7; D unclear. Trimming shortened V by 0 bases and J by 2 bases, and 17 bases separated the two germline ends. The CDR3 has 17 residues. Germline CDR1 is SGHAT and CDR2 is FQNNGV. The DNA of the CDR3 is TGTGCCAGCAGCTTAGAAGCGAGCAGAGCAGTTCCCTACGAGCAGTACTTC. This gives the protein CASSLEASRAVPYEQYF.

The V and J genes are TRBV29-1 and TRBJ2-5; D is possibly TRBD1 (5 bases). CDR1 SQVTM and CDR2 ANQGSEA come from the germline V gene. CDR3 length equals 13 residues. Trimming removed 3 bases from V and 2 bases from J, with 10 bases in between. CDR3 DNA: TGCAGCGTTGAGAAGGGGAAACAAGAGACCCAGTACTTC. It is translated as CSVEKGKQETQYF.

The chain employs TRBV7-9 and TRBJ2-7; the D gene is possibly TRBD1 (6 bases). Germline CDR1 reads SEHNR; CDR2 reads FQNEAQ (reference sequence). The V gene lost 4 bases and the J gene lost 3 bases, with 13 bases spanning the gap. There are 14 residues in the CDR3. In DNA, the CDR3 is TGTGCCAGCAGCTCAGACAGGCGTCACTACGAGCAGTACTTC. This sequence encodes CASSSDRRHYEQYF.

A few counts support this clonotype. The rearrangement links TRBV18 to TRBJ2-2; D may be TRBD2 (5 bases). The CDR3 has 18 residues. CDR1 is KGHSH, CDR2 LQKENI, per germline. V lost 0 bases to trimming and J lost 0 bases, with 14 bases between them. The CDR3 loop reads CASSPPRQRGANTGELFF. CDR3 DNA: TGTGCCAGCTCACCACCCAGGCAACGGGGTGCGAACACCGGGGAGCTGTTTTTT.

The rearrangement joins TRBV30 to TRBJ2-1; perhaps D is TRBD1 or TRBD2 (5 bases each). Germline V gene data show CDR1 as GTSNPN and CDR2 as SVGIG (reference sequence). V lost 3 bases and J lost 9, with 24 bases in between. The CDR3 covers 16 residues. CDR3 protein: CAWRRGITGRRGEQFF. CDR3 coding DNA: TGTGCCTGGAGGAGGGGCATCACTGGACGAAGGGGTGAGCAGTTCTTC.

This clonotype was found a few times. The J gene is TRBJ1-3, the V gene TRBV7-9; maybe TRBD1 (5 bases). CDR3 length: 13 residues. Germline-derived CDR1 and CDR2 are SEHNR and FQNEAQ (reference sequence). Trimming took 11 bases from V and 3 from J, leaving 14 bases between them. The CDR3 here is CAVRAGSGNTIYF. The CDR3 region has the DNA TGTGCCGTCCGAGCAGGGAGTGGAAACACCATATATTTT.

The chain uses TRBV6-2 or TRBV6-3 and TRBJ2-3; TRBD2 is a possible D gene (6 bases). Germline V CDR1 and CDR2: MNHEY, SVGEGT. V was shortened by 6 bases and J by 7 bases, with 29 bases between the two germline ends. The CDR3 is made up of 18 amino acids. CDR3 nucleotides: TGTGCCAGCAGGCCGGGACTGAGGATTTTGGGAGATAAGAATACGCAGTATTTT. Amino acids: CASRPGLRILGDKNTQYF.

The chain carries TRBV20-1 and TRBJ2-7; 9 bases are a match to TRBD2. This CDR3 contains 14 residues. After removal of 4 bases from V and 9 bases from J, the junction contained 13 bases not matched to a gene. Germline V gene data show CDR1 as DFQATT and CDR2 as SNEGSKA (reference sequence). In nucleotides, the CDR3 is TGCAGTGCTACCCAGACTAGCGGCCAGCGGGGGCAGTACTTC. It translates to CSATQTSGQRGQYF.

This chain connects TRBV7-6 to TRBJ1-5, with D uncertain. Germline CDR1 SGHVS, CDR2 FNYEAQ. The V and J ends lost 5 bases and 5 bases respectively, with 13 bases between them. The length of the CDR3 is 14 residues. The DNA of the CDR3 is TGTGCCAGCAGCACAGCCGGGATGGATCAGCCCCAGCATTTT. Its protein is CASSTAGMDQPQHF.

This clonotype was seen more than once but under ten times. The rearrangement links TRBV12-3 or TRBV12-4 to TRBJ2-1, with D hard to call. The CDR3 is 14 amino acids. Trimming shortened V by 2 bases and J by 0 bases, and 5 bases separated the two germline ends. CDR3 nucleotide sequence: TGTGCCAGCAGTTTAACAGTCTCCTACAATGAGCAGTTCTTC. As protein: CASSLTVSYNEQFF.

As for this clonotype: The junction shows a germline mismatch at one end, possibly a read error. The rearrangement joins TRBV15 to TRBJ2-5, with D perhaps matching TRBD2 (6 bases). In germline, CDR1 is LNHNV, CDR2 YYDKDF (reference sequence). The CDR3 spans 14 residues. The CDR3 nucleotides read TGTGCCACCAGCAGAGATCGCCGCGGGGAGACTCAGCACTTC. This gives the protein CATSRDRRGETQHF.

The table lists this clonotype with a few counts. CDR3 sequence: CASSYDRAPRVAKNIQYF. In DNA form, the CDR3 reads TGTGCCAGCAGTTACGACAGGGCTCCACGGGTAGCCAAAAACATTCAGTACTTC. The chain links TRBV6-2 or TRBV6-3 to TRBJ2-4; 7 bases fit TRBD1. Germline V gives CDR1 MNHEY, CDR2 SVGEGT. This CDR3 region has 18 residues. Trimming at V came to 2 bases and at J to 0 bases, leaving 10 bases not matched to a gene.

This chain connects TRBV10-3 to TRBJ2-3; D is possibly TRBD1 (8 bases). V was trimmed by 7 bases and J by 4 bases, leaving 15 bases between them. CDR3 length equals 14 residues. Germline assignment: CDR1 ENHRY and CDR2 SYGVKD. Here the CDR3 DNA reads TGTGCCATCACACGGACAGGGAGGGCAGATACGCAGTATTTT. Translation gives CAITRTGRADTQYF.